The clone carrying this T cell receptor beta chain was picked up many times. These data belong to a study of neurological immune-mediated disorders. TCRdb ran MiXCR on the 5' RACE reads and lists one entry per CDR3 protein. The sample includes over 55,000 distinct CDR3 sequences, roughly a tenth of them seen just once. Specified time point: longitudinal time-point 1 (baseline). The trim removed 6 bases at V and 4 bases at J, leaving 7 bases unmatched. The CDR3 sequence is 15 residues long. Germline assignment: CDR1 SGHRS and CDR2 YFSETQ. The TCR comes from a man aged 25-40 years in good health. The chain combines TRBV5-1 with TRBJ2-1, with 10 bases fitting TRBD1. Material for sequencing was PBMCs. CDR3 sequence reads: CASTGTGADYNEQFF. The CDR3 DNA follows: TGCGCCAGCACCGGGACAGGGGCGGATTACAATGAGCAGTTCTTC.